This passage covers 27 T cell receptor beta chains from one sample sequenced in a study of T-cell reconstitution after alpha-beta-depleted transplantation in children. Preparation of the TCRbeta library used unique molecular identifiers. TCRdb itself ran the PCR reads through MiXCR, one entry per CDR3 protein. The sample includes hundreds of thousands of distinct CDR3 sequences, roughly 16% of them seen just once. Material: PBMCs, mostly from graft donor cells, obtained 360 days after TCRalphabeta/CD19-depleted stem cell transplant. The receptor source for this set is a boy less than two years old who had a stem cell transplant for Wiskott-Aldrich syndrome, so the T cells may come from the graft donor.

This clonotype was detected a few times. The chain is built from TRBV18 and TRBJ1-2, with D unclear. The length of the CDR3 is 13 residues. In germline, CDR1 is KGHSH, CDR2 LQKENI. V dropped 2 bases and J dropped 4 bases, with 8 bases sitting between them. Written as DNA, the CDR3 is TGTGCCAGCTCACCAAAGGCCTTCTATGGCTACACCTTC. It specifies CASSPKAFYGYTF.

The V gene is TRBV12-3 or TRBV12-4, the J gene TRBJ2-7; D is unresolved. This CDR3 region has 15 residues. Deletions cut 5 bases from V and 0 bases from J, with 14 bases between. The CDR3 region is CASSHRSHLSYEQYF. The CDR3 nucleotides read TGTGCCAGCAGTCACCGCAGTCATCTCTCCTACGAGCAGTACTTC.

The chain joins TRBV29-1 to TRBJ2-1, with 9 bases identical to TRBD2. There are 13 residues in the CDR3. V shed 8 bases and J 3 bases; nucleotides not matched to a gene: 5. CDR1 and CDR2 (germline): SQVTM, ANQGSEA. DNA for the CDR3: TGCAGCCATAGCGGGAGAGTCTACAATGAGCAGTTCTTC. Its protein product is CSHSGRVYNEQFF.

This clonotype occurred a few times. The V call is TRBV5-4, the J call TRBJ1-1, with 8 bases aligning to TRBD1. The germline gives CDR1 SGHNT, CDR2 YYREEE (reference sequence). The CDR3 runs 16 residues. With V trimmed by 0 bases and J by 11 bases, 15 bases remained unmatched. The CDR3 sequence: CASSLVPGQVNIEAFF. The CDR3 DNA follows: TGTGCCAGCAGCTTGGTTCCGGGACAGGTAAACATTGAGGCTTTCTTT.

This clonotype was detected many times. The genes are TRBV29-1 and TRBJ2-5, with D unclear. The CDR3 is made up of 13 amino acids. Trimming stripped 4 bases from V and 5 bases from J, with 14 bases between. In germline, CDR1 is SQVTM, CDR2 ANQGSEA. This chain's CDR3 is CSVGDTLIETQYF. CDR3 sequence (DNA): TGCAGCGTTGGAGACACCCTTATTGAGACCCAGTACTTC.

This sequence joins TRBV21-1 and TRBJ1-4; TRBD1, the table's D call, was not compared with the DNA. TRBV21-1 has pseudogene status. The CDR3 runs 9 residues. CDR3 DNA: TGTGCCCAGGGGGGAAAACTGTTTTTT. It encodes CAQGGKLFF.

The rearrangement links TRBV2 to TRBJ2-5, with 9 bases identical to TRBD1. Germline CDR1 and CDR2: SNHLY and FYNNEI. Trimming at V came to 3 bases and at J to 4 bases, leaving 9 bases not matched to a gene. This CDR3 contains 16 residues. This chain's CDR3 is CASSEAWGQGRETQYF. The CDR3 DNA is TGTGCCAGCAGTGAGGCCTGGGGACAGGGACGAGAGACCCAGTACTTC.

The chain employs TRBV5-1 and TRBJ1-1; D is unresolved. Germline CDR1 is SGHRS and CDR2 is YFSETQ. V lost 1 base and J 1 base, leaving 5 bases between the germline ends. The CDR3 is 13 residues long. The CDR3 DNA reads as TGCGCCAGCAGCTTGAATGCGAACACTGAAGCTTTCTTT. Translating gives CASSLNANTEAFF. Combining the CDR3 with reference TRBV5-1 and TRBJ1-1 gives the whole variable domain KAGVTQTPRYLIKTRGQQVTLSCSPISGHRSVSWYQQTPGQGLQFLFEYFSETQRNKGNFPGRFSGRQFSNSRSEMNVSTLELGDSALYLCASSLNANTEAFFGQGTRLTVV.

This clonotype was found a few times. The V gene is TRBV15, the J gene TRBJ1-2; no definite D call. The germline V and J ends were trimmed by 6 bases and 4 bases, with 18 bases remaining between them. This CDR3 has 15 residues. Looked up from germline, CDR1 is LNHNV and CDR2 is YYDKDF (reference sequence). The CDR3 coding sequence is TGTGCCACCAGGAACAAGCGTGAGCCAACCTATGGCTACACCTTC. This sequence encodes CATRNKREPTYGYTF.

This clonotype was counted many times. The genes are TRBV29-1 and TRBJ2-3, with D perhaps given as TRBD1 or TRBD2 (5 bases each). The CDR3 loop spans 14 amino acids. V was clipped by 4 bases and J by 2 bases, with 13 bases between them. Germline V gene data show CDR1 as SQVTM and CDR2 as ANQGSEA. The CDR3 DNA follows: TGCAGCGTTGTAAGGGACCACCCCACAGATACGCAGTATTTT. This sequence encodes CSVVRDHPTDTQYF.

V gene TRBV29-1 combines with J gene TRBJ2-1, with 8 bases that match TRBD2. Losses at the gene ends were 5 bases for V and 2 bases for J; bases not matched to a gene: 8. Germline-derived CDR1 and CDR2 are SQVTM and ANQGSEA. This CDR3 has 15 amino acids. CDR3 DNA: TGCAGCGTTCGGTCTTCGGGAGGGCCCTACAATGAGCAGTTCTTC. Its protein is CSVRSSGGPYNEQFF.

The chain carries TRBV5-1 and TRBJ2-1, with 7 bases identical to TRBD2. J was trimmed by 10 bases and V by 0 bases; bases with no gene match: 13. The CDR3 runs to 16 residues. Germline lookup yields CDR1 SGHRS and CDR2 YFSETQ. The chain's CDR3 is CASSLGVFLGLPEQFF. DNA of the CDR3: TGCGCCAGCAGCTTGGGGGTTTTTCTGGGACTACCCGAGCAGTTCTTC.

This clonotype was found a few times. This chain joins TRBV5-1 and TRBJ2-4, with D tentatively TRBD2 (5 bases). V was cut by 2 bases and J by 3 bases, with 12 bases left in between. The CDR3 covers 15 residues. Germline V gives CDR1 SGHRS, CDR2 YFSETQ. The CDR3 DNA follows: TGCGCCAGCAGCTTTGGCCCCCGGGACAAAAACATTCAGTACTTC. This translates into CASSFGPRDKNIQYF.

The chain combines TRBV27 with TRBJ1-1, with TRBD1 identical over 9 bases. This CDR3 has 13 amino acids. CDR1 and CDR2 (germline): MNHEY, SMNVEV (reference sequence). V shed 7 bases, J shed 7 bases, and the junction held 7 bases outside the gene matches. The CDR3 DNA reads TGTGCCAGCACCCTTCGACAGGGGGGTGAAGCTTTCTTT. This translates into CASTLRQGGEAFF.

This clonotype has more than one count but fewer than ten. The chain has TRBV12-3 or TRBV12-4 and TRBJ2-3, with 9 bases lining up with TRBD1. The CDR3 runs to 15 residues. V lost 3 bases and J lost 2; bases outside the gene matches: 3. The CDR3 is CASSLGTGFTDTQYF. The CDR3 bases are TGTGCCAGCAGTTTGGGGACAGGGTTCACAGATACGCAGTATTTT.

V usage is TRBV2 and J usage is TRBJ1-4, with 9 bases matching TRBD1. This CDR3 comprises 14 residues. V shed 6 bases, J shed 7 bases, and the junction held 6 bases outside the gene matches. CDR1 and CDR2 (germline): SNHLY, FYNNEI. DNA for the CDR3: TGTGCCAGCAGCCCCGACAGGGGGGTTGAAAAACTGTTTTTT. It specifies CASSPDRGVEKLFF.

This clonotype appeared many times. The V and J genes are TRBV20-1 and TRBJ2-5; D might be TRBD1 (6 bases). V lost 3 bases and J 2 bases, leaving 13 bases between the germline ends. Germline values: CDR1 DFQATT, CDR2 SNEGSKA (reference sequence). The CDR3 is 14 residues long. The DNA of the CDR3 is TGCAGTGCTAGCGATCAGGGGATTCAAGAGACCCAGTACTTC. Amino acids: CSASDQGIQETQYF.

V gene TRBV24-1 combines with J gene TRBJ2-5, with 8 nucleotides matching TRBD1. This CDR3 is 15 amino acids long. Looked up from germline, CDR1 is KGHDR and CDR2 is SFDVKD. Trimming took 4 bases from V and 5 from J; bases not matched to a gene: 8. The DNA for the CDR3 is TGTGCCACCAGTGACCTTCAGGGGGCGGAGGAGACCCAGTACTTC. It translates to CATSDLQGAEETQYF.

This chain links TRBV27 with TRBJ2-5; 12 bases are a match to TRBD2. The germline CDR1 and CDR2 sequences are MNHEY and SMNVEV (reference sequence). The CDR3 consists of 16 residues. V lost 5 bases, J lost 5 bases, and 9 bases stayed unmatched. CDR3 in amino acids: CASSPLAGGLGETQYF. DNA of the CDR3: TGTGCCAGCAGTCCTCTAGCGGGGGGGCTCGGGGAGACCCAGTACTTC.

This clonotype appeared a few times. This chain links TRBV10-3 with TRBJ2-7; D possibly uses TRBD1 or TRBD2 (5 bases each). This CDR3 is built from 15 residues. Germline lookup yields CDR1 ENHRY and CDR2 SYGVKD. The V gene lost 2 bases and the J gene lost 5 bases, with 16 bases spanning the gap. CDR3 residues: CAISEGREPSDEQYF. In DNA, the CDR3 is TGTGCCATCAGTGAGGGCAGGGAGCCCTCGGACGAGCAGTACTTC.

This clonotype has more than one count but fewer than ten. This chain connects TRBV20-1 to TRBJ2-5; D gene unclear. Trimming left V 4 bases short and J 3 bases short, with 9 bases between. This CDR3 contains 12 residues. The V gene's germline CDR1 is DFQATT and CDR2 SNEGSKA (reference sequence). DNA of the CDR3: TGCAGTGCTACCCTTCTAAAAGAGACCCAGTACTTC. This sequence encodes CSATLLKETQYF.

In this sample, this clonotype turned up many times. The chain combines TRBV13 with TRBJ2-7; D gene ambiguous. Germline lookup yields CDR1 PRHDT and CDR2 FYEKMQ (reference sequence). V was cut by 5 bases and J by 3 bases, with 14 bases left in between. The CDR3 has 14 residues. The CDR3 is CASSPRTAYYEQYF. CDR3 DNA: TGTGCCAGCAGCCCGAGGACGGCGTACTACGAGCAGTACTTC.

This clonotype was counted a few times. The rearrangement uses TRBV29-1 and TRBJ2-7; tentative D call: TRBD2 (6 bases). Germline loops: CDR1 SQVTM, CDR2 ANQGSEA. Trimming removed 2 bases from V and 5 bases from J, with 13 bases in between. The CDR3 covers 13 residues. The CDR3: CSVERGGYDEQYF. The CDR3 DNA reads as TGCAGCGTTGAAAGGGGAGGCTACGACGAGCAGTACTTC.

The rearrangement links TRBV2 to TRBJ2-2, with D hard to call. The V gene's germline CDR1 is SNHLY and CDR2 FYNNEI. V was trimmed by 2 bases and J by 7 bases, leaving 8 bases between them. CDR3 length: 13 residues. The CDR3 DNA reads TGTGCCAGCAGTGAATGGCCCGTCGGGGAGCTGTTTTTT. Amino acids: CASSEWPVGELFF.

This clonotype came up a few times. This rearrangement joins TRBV4-3 to TRBJ2-5; D is uncertain. Per germline, CDR1 LGHNA and CDR2 YSLEER. V dropped 2 bases and J dropped 1 base, with 17 bases sitting between them. CDR3 length: 17 amino acids. CDR3 DNA: TGCGCCAGCAGCCAACGGGCCGCTCCGGGCGGCCAAGAGACCCAGTACTTC. Protein product: CASSQRAAPGGQETQYF.

This clonotype was seen only a few times. The rearrangement links TRBV4-3 to TRBJ1-2, with 7 nucleotides matching TRBD1. The germline gives CDR1 LGHNA, CDR2 YSLEER. After removal of 3 bases from V and 5 bases from J, the junction contained 9 bases not matched to a gene. This CDR3 comprises 15 residues. CDR3 loop: CASSHKTGSFYGYTF. The DNA for the CDR3 is TGCGCCAGCAGCCATAAGACAGGGAGCTTTTATGGCTACACCTTC.

This clonotype occurred a few times. CDR3 nucleotides: TGCAGTGCTAGTTCGGGGACAGGGGCACGAGGAGATACGCAGTATTTT. Translating it yields CSASSGTGARGDTQYF. This chain joins TRBV20-1 and TRBJ2-3, with 10 nucleotides matching TRBD1. V dropped 3 bases and J dropped 5; count of bases not matched to a gene: 11. The length of the CDR3 is 16 residues. Germline CDR1 is DFQATT and CDR2 is SNEGSKA (reference sequence).